The 28 T cell receptor beta chains below all came from one sample that was sequenced in a study of metastatic and nonmetastatic thyroid tumors. All patients reached thyroid surgery having received no treatment beforehand. TCRdb re-called the PCR reads with MiXCR. The sample includes under 75,000 clones, around 20% seen only once; the top ten take about 13%. Sequenced: blood. The receptors stem from a female donor with papillary thyroid cancer or a benign thyroid nodule (not recorded which). Some clones in this sample may be carry-over from other donors' samples.

This clone has only a few counts. Its ends do not fully match the called genes, so a read error is possible. The chain joins TRBV19 to TRBJ2-6; tentatively, D is TRBD2 (6 bases). CDR3 length: 15 residues. CDR1 is LNHDA, CDR2 SQIVND, per germline (reference sequence). This CDR3 is CASGDSYSGTNVLTF. The DNA for the CDR3 is TGTGCCAGTGGGGACTCCTACTCTGGGACCAACGTCCTGACTTTC.

About this clone itself: Since a much larger clone is just one base distant, this may be a read error. The sample has other DNA sequences that encode this CDR3 too. The chain is built from TRBV20-1 and TRBJ1-4; no firm D call. The length of the CDR3 is 15 residues. V lost 6 bases and J lost 0, with 14 bases in between. Germline-derived CDR1 and CDR2 are DFQATT and SNEGSKA (reference sequence). The CDR3 DNA reads TGCAGTGCCCCGAGGGCAGATGCAACTAATGAAAAACTGTTTTTT. Translating it yields CSAPRADATNEKLFF.

This clone was detected many times. The genes are TRBV7-2 and TRBJ2-7; D is unclear. Germline V gene sequence: CDR1 SGHTA, CDR2 FQGNSA. Trimming removed 5 bases at V and 4 bases at J, with 12 bases between. CDR3 length equals 13 residues. CDR3 nucleotides: TGTGCCAGCAGCCCCCGGTCGTCTTACGAGCAGTACTTC. Translating it yields CASSPRSSYEQYF.

This clone was counted many times. The chain has TRBV6-1 and TRBJ2-5, with 13 bases matching TRBD2. V lost 10 bases to trimming and J lost 4 bases; unmatched junction nucleotides: 6. Germline V gives CDR1 MNHNS, CDR2 SASEGT. The CDR3 spans 14 residues. CDR3 sequence (DNA): TGTGCCACCTCAGGGACTAGCGGGACAGAGACCCAGTACTTC. Protein sequence: CATSGTSGTETQYF.

Only a few counts were recorded for this clone. The chain couples TRBV12-3 or TRBV12-4 to TRBJ2-2, with a possible D match to TRBD2 (5 bases). The CDR3 is made up of 14 amino acids. Between the trimmed V and J ends, which lost 6 bases and 2 bases, there was a span of 10 bases. CDR3 DNA sequence: TGTGCCAGCAGGAAACCGGGAAACACCGGGGAGCTGTTTTTT. It translates to CASRKPGNTGELFF.

This clone was seen many times. The chain joins TRBV6-1 to TRBJ1-1; 7 nucleotides match TRBD1. The CDR3 spans 15 residues. Per germline, CDR1 MNHNS and CDR2 SASEGT. Trimming at V came to 5 bases and at J to 1 base, leaving 7 bases not matched to a gene. The CDR3 nucleotides are TGTGCCAGCAGTAACCCCGGGACAGCGAACACTGAAGCTTTCTTT. Protein sequence: CASSNPGTANTEAFF.

J is TRBJ1-3 and V is TRBV5-8; D call uncertain. V lost 0 bases and J 3 bases, leaving 7 bases between the germline ends. Germline V gene sequence: CDR1 SGHTS, CDR2 YDEGEE. The CDR3 covers 14 residues. The CDR3 protein is CASSLEDYGNTIYF. Written as DNA, the CDR3 is TGTGCCAGCAGCTTGGAGGATTATGGAAACACCATATATTTT.

In regard to this clone: At one end, the junction sequence differs from germline, possibly due to a read error. The chain has TRBV7-9 and TRBJ2-5; D gene ambiguous. CDR1 is SEHNR and CDR2 is FQNEAQ in the germline V gene (reference sequence). There are 14 residues in the CDR3. The DNA of the CDR3 is TGTGCCAGCAGCTTAGTACAGTCACAAGAGACCCAGTGCTTC. It is translated as CASSLVQSQETQCF.

This clone was found many times. CDR3 in amino acids: CASSRRGSGRNGELFF. CDR3 nucleotides: TGCGCCAGCAGCCGCCGGGGTAGCGGGAGGAACGGGGAGCTGTTTTTT. The J gene is TRBJ2-2, the V gene TRBV5-1, with 10 positions matching TRBD2. This CDR3 has 16 amino acids. The germline V gene has CDR1 SGHRS and CDR2 YFSETQ. The V and J ends lost 4 bases and 7 bases, in that order; junction bases with no gene match: 10. Combining the CDR3 with reference TRBV5-1 and TRBJ2-2 gives the whole variable domain KAGVTQTPRYLIKTRGQQVTLSCSPISGHRSVSWYQQTPGQGLQFLFEYFSETQRNKGNFPGRFSGRQFSNSRSEMNVSTLELGDSALYLCASSRRGSGRNGELFFGEGSRLTVL.

This clone was detected many times. The chain joins TRBV19 to TRBJ2-7, with D perhaps matching TRBD1 (5 bases). From germline, CDR1 is LNHDA and CDR2 SQIVND (reference sequence). The V end lost 2 bases, the J end lost 6 bases, and 14 bases lay between the germline ends. CDR3 size: 14 residues. The CDR3 bases are TGTGCCAGTAGTATAAACAGGAACACCTGCGAGCAGTACTTC. Protein sequence: CASSINRNTCEQYF.

This clone was seen repeatedly, ten times or more. The chain has TRBV4-1 and TRBJ2-3, with 13 positions matching TRBD2. Per germline, CDR1 MGHRA and CDR2 YSYEKL. V was clipped by 0 bases and J by 7 bases; unmatched bases: 4. CDR3 length equals 16 residues. This CDR3 reads CASSQEGTSGVNTQYF. In DNA, the CDR3 is TGCGCCAGCAGCCAAGAGGGGACTAGCGGGGTAAATACGCAGTATTTT.

Comment on this clone: An end of the junction differs from the germline gene, which may be a read error. V and J are TRBV5-6 and TRBJ2-2, with no clear D. Looked up from germline, CDR1 is SGHDT and CDR2 is YYEEEE. This CDR3 is built from 17 residues. CDR3 protein: CASTLRSTATNTGELFF. CDR3 DNA: TGTGCCAGCACCTTGCGGTCTACAGCCACGAACACCGGGGAGCTGTTTTTT.

This clone was counted ten times or more. This chain joins TRBV7-9 and TRBJ1-1, with D possibly being TRBD1 (5 bases). V lost 1 base and J lost 4, with 7 bases in between. This CDR3 region has 13 residues. From germline, CDR1 is SEHNR and CDR2 FQNEAQ (reference sequence). The CDR3 nucleotides read TGTGCCAGCAGCTTAGGGACACTCACTGAAGCTTTCTTT. Protein product: CASSLGTLTEAFF.

This clone was seen ten or more times. The gene calls are TRBV6-2 or TRBV6-3 and TRBJ2-2; D remains ambiguous. Germline V gene sequence: CDR1 MNHEY, CDR2 SVGEGT. The CDR3 is made up of 15 amino acids. V dropped 11 bases and J dropped 1 base, with 17 bases sitting between them. CDR3 sequence (DNA): TGTGCCGGTCGTCGTGTGGGCAGGAACACCGGGGAGCTGTTTTTT. Residues: CAGRRVGRNTGELFF.

This sequence joins TRBV10-2 and TRBJ1-1, with 8 nucleotides matching TRBD1. There are 13 residues in the CDR3. The trim removed 7 bases at V and 1 base at J, leaving 2 bases unmatched. Germline values: CDR1 WSHSY, CDR2 SAAADI. CDR3 sequence: CASTGQANTEAFF. CDR3 bases: TGCGCCAGCACGGGACAGGCGAACACTGAAGCTTTCTTT.

This clone was seen many times. The rearrangement uses TRBV27 and TRBJ1-2; TRBD1 might be the D (6 bases). Germline CDR1 is MNHEY and CDR2 is SMNVEV (reference sequence). This CDR3 contains 13 residues. V was shortened by 5 bases and J by 7 bases, with 14 bases between the two germline ends. The CDR3 is CASSTDSLVGYTF. CDR3 coding DNA: TGTGCCAGCAGTACGGACAGTTTAGTTGGCTACACCTTC.

This clone was observed many times. This chain joins TRBV25-1 and TRBJ2-3, with D maybe TRBD1 (7 bases). From germline, CDR1 is MGHDK and CDR2 SYGVNS. This CDR3 spans 16 amino acids. V gave up 0 bases and J gave up 0 bases, with 10 bases separating them. The DNA of the CDR3 is TGTGCCAGCAGTGAATACAGGGGGGATAGCACAGATACGCAGTATTTT. The encoded protein is CASSEYRGDSTDTQYF.

The rearrangement joins TRBV20-1 to TRBJ2-7, with D tentatively TRBD1 (6 bases). V was cut by 0 bases and J by 4 bases, with 13 bases left in between. There are 14 residues in the CDR3. The germline V gene has CDR1 DFQATT and CDR2 SNEGSKA (reference sequence). CDR3 coding DNA: TGCAGTGCTAGAGATAAGGACAGATATTACGAGCAGTACTTC. Its translation is CSARDKDRYYEQYF.

This clone was seen only once. The V call is TRBV30, the J call TRBJ2-7; possibly TRBD1 for D (5 bases). V gave up 2 bases and J gave up 0 bases, with 14 bases separating them. Germline V gene data show CDR1 as GTSNPN and CDR2 as SVGIG (reference sequence). The length of the CDR3 is 15 residues. The CDR3 coding sequence is TGTGCCTGGAGTTCCCGGACATCCTACTCCTACGAGCAGTACTTC. This translates into CAWSSRTSYSYEQYF.

This clone was found many times. J is TRBJ2-5 and V is TRBV7-9, with D possibly matching TRBD1 (5 bases). The CDR3 has 12 amino acids. The V end lost 6 bases, the J end lost 5 bases, and 10 bases lay between the germline ends. Germline assignment: CDR1 SEHNR and CDR2 FQNEAQ (reference sequence). CDR3 nucleotide sequence: TGTGCCAGCAGAAAGGGGCTGGAGACCCAGTACTTC. Its protein is CASRKGLETQYF.

The CDR3 DNA reads as TGTGCCTGGAGTGGTTTAGTGCGCTGGGACCCTGAAGCTTTCTTT. Translation: CAWSGLVRWDPEAFF. V gene TRBV30 combines with J gene TRBJ1-1; maybe TRBD1 (5 bases). Deletions cut 1 base from V and 6 bases from J, with 18 bases between. The germline V gene has CDR1 GTSNPN and CDR2 SVGIG (reference sequence). This CDR3 is 15 amino acids long.

This clone came up many times. The chain links TRBV7-9 to TRBJ1-1; tentative D call: TRBD1 (6 bases). In germline, CDR1 is SEHNR, CDR2 FQNEAQ (reference sequence). The V and J ends lost 5 bases and 6 bases respectively, with 13 bases between them. This CDR3 comprises 13 residues. The CDR3 protein is CASSKPDRPEAFF. DNA for the CDR3: TGTGCCAGCAGCAAACCCGACAGGCCTGAAGCTTTCTTT. Variable domain in full (rest from reference TRBV7-9 and TRBJ1-1): DTGVSQNPRHKITKRGQNVTFRCDPISEHNRLYWYRQTLGQGPEFLTYFQNEAQLEKSRLLSDRFSAERPKGSFSTLEIQRTEQGDSAMYLCASSKPDRPEAFFGQGTRLTVV.

On this clone itself: Other DNA variants within this sample encode the same CDR3. V and J are TRBV7-3 and TRBJ1-1; TRBD1 might be the D (5 bases). Trimming removed 3 bases at V and 2 bases at J, with 7 bases between. Germline V gives CDR1 SGHTA, CDR2 FQGTGA. This CDR3 is 13 amino acids long. The CDR3: CASSFGGNTEAFF. DNA of the CDR3: TGTGCCAGCAGCTTCGGGGGTAACACTGAAGCTTTCTTT. Full variable domain (outside the CDR3, taken from reference TRBV7-3 and TRBJ1-1): GAGVSQTPSNKVTEKGKYVELRCDPISGHTALYWYRQSLGQGPEFLIYFQGTGAADDSGLPNDRFFAVRPEGSVSTLKIQRTERGDSAVYLCASSFGGNTEAFFGQGTRLTVV.

A few counts support this clone. The chain links TRBV18 to TRBJ2-1, with no clear D. Trimming took 1 base from V and 6 from J, leaving 16 bases between them. Germline CDR1 is KGHSH and CDR2 is LQKENI. The CDR3 consists of 16 residues. The CDR3 loop is CASSPLNLGNVNEQFF. In DNA, the CDR3 is TGTGCCAGCTCACCACTCAACCTTGGGAATGTCAATGAGCAGTTCTTC.

The chain couples TRBV11-2 to TRBJ2-1; 11 nucleotides align to TRBD2. With V trimmed by 5 bases and J by 4 bases, 4 bases remained unmatched. Germline V gene sequence: CDR1 SGHAT, CDR2 FQNNGV. There are 15 residues in the CDR3. CDR3 coding DNA: TGTGCCAGCAGCGTCGGGACTAGCGGTTACAATGAGCAGTTCTTC. Amino acids: CASSVGTSGYNEQFF.

This clone was seen a few times. V usage is TRBV12-3 or TRBV12-4 and J usage is TRBJ2-2; no clear D gene. Trimming shortened V by 1 base and J by 4 bases, and 7 bases separated the two germline ends. The CDR3 consists of 14 residues. CDR3 sequence reads: CASSLGALTGELFF. The CDR3 DNA sequence: TGTGCCAGCAGTTTAGGTGCTCTCACCGGGGAGCTGTTTTTT.

This clone was recorded many times. This rearrangement joins TRBV5-1 to TRBJ2-1; 7 nucleotides agree with TRBD2. Germline V gene sequence: CDR1 SGHRS, CDR2 YFSETQ. There are 15 residues in the CDR3. V gave up 0 bases and J gave up 0 bases; unmatched junction bases: 0. The DNA of the CDR3 is TGCGCCAGCAGCTTGGGGACTAGCTCCTACAATGAGCAGTTCTTC. This codes for CASSLGTSSYNEQFF.

This clone was detected a few times. V is TRBV27 and J is TRBJ1-6; a possible D gene is TRBD1 (6 bases). CDR1 and CDR2 (germline): MNHEY, SMNVEV (reference sequence). V was pared by 6 bases and J by 10 bases, with 16 bases between. The CDR3 has 14 amino acids. The CDR3: CASSRGGVDSPLHF. The CDR3 DNA is TGTGCCAGCAGCCGAGGGGGGGTAGACTCACCCCTCCACTTT.